These 13 T cell receptor beta chains were all obtained from the same sample, sequenced in a study of T cells in Graves' hyperthyroidism and ophthalmopathy. Amplification yielded TCR beta CDR3 regions, with RNA transcripts as the source. First-round RT-PCR with HTBI primers amplified the TCR CDR3 region. TCRdb itself ran the multiplex PCR reads through MiXCR, one entry per CDR3 protein. The data contain some 400,000 distinct CDR3 sequences, approximately 15% of them singletons. Sequenced material: blood. These receptor sequences come from a man between 25 and 39 years old with Graves' hyperthyroidism that later progressed to Graves' ophthalmopathy.

This clonotype has ten or more counts. V and J are TRBV25-1 and TRBJ1-5, with 8 bases aligning to TRBD1. This CDR3 has 17 amino acids. Per germline, CDR1 MGHDK and CDR2 SYGVNS. Trimming at V came to 4 bases and at J to 4 bases, leaving 12 bases not matched to a gene. CDR3: CASSAGTGGIENQPQHF. The CDR3 DNA follows: TGTGCCAGCAGTGCCGGGACAGGAGGGATAGAAAATCAGCCCCAGCATTTT.

This clonotype was recorded once. This may stem from a read error, because a much larger clone lies one nucleotide away. This chain uses TRBV7-9 with TRBJ2-5; D may be TRBD1 or TRBD2 (6 bases each). Trimming removed 5 bases from V and 5 bases from J, with 18 bases in between. CDR3 length: 15 amino acids. Germline CDR1 reads SEHNR; CDR2 reads FQNEAQ (reference sequence). CDR3 DNA sequence: TGTGCCAGCAGCAAGACATCGGGGGCAGTGGAGACCCAGTACTTC. Its translation: CASSKTSGAVETQYF. The complete variable domain, with remaining parts taken from reference TRBV7-9 and TRBJ2-5, reads DTGVSQNPRHKITKRGQNVTFRCDPISEHNRLYWYRQTLGQGPEFLTYFQNEAQLEKSRLLSDRFSAERPKGSFSTLEIQRTEQGDSAMYLCASSKTSGAVETQYFGPGTRLLVL.

This clonotype was detected a few times. The chain uses TRBV4-1 and TRBJ2-1; D not certain. Trimming stripped 1 base from V and 7 bases from J, with 11 bases between. The CDR3 loop spans 14 amino acids. Germline CDR1 and CDR2: MGHRA and YSYEKL. The CDR3 sequence: CASSQGAVRNEQFF. In nucleotides, the CDR3 is TGCGCCAGCAGCCAAGGGGCCGTAAGGAATGAGCAGTTCTTC.

This clonotype appeared many times. V gene TRBV7-2 combines with J gene TRBJ2-3; D is perhaps TRBD2 (6 bases). Germline V gene lookup returns CDR1 SGHTA and CDR2 FQGNSA. Trimming shortened V by 5 bases and J by 2 bases, and 11 bases separated the two germline ends. The CDR3 contains 14 residues. The CDR3 loop is CASSLSGTTDTQYF. The CDR3 region has the DNA TGTGCCAGCAGCCTTAGCGGAACCACAGATACGCAGTATTTT.

This clonotype has only a few counts. The J gene is TRBJ1-4, the V gene TRBV14; D is unclear. The V gene's germline CDR1 is SGHDN and CDR2 FVKESK. V lost 0 bases to trimming and J lost 2 bases, with 7 bases between them. There are 15 residues in the CDR3. The CDR3 loop is CASSQDSKTNEKLFF. The CDR3 bases are TGTGCCAGCAGCCAAGACAGCAAGACTAATGAAAAACTGTTTTTT.

This clonotype has only a few counts. V usage is TRBV24-1 and J usage is TRBJ1-1, with 8 bases lining up with TRBD1. From germline, CDR1 is KGHDR and CDR2 SFDVKD. V lost 6 bases, J lost 0 bases, and 5 bases stayed unmatched. This CDR3 is built from 15 residues. CDR3 bases: TGTGCCACCAGTTTTCGGACAGGGTTGAACACTGAAGCTTTCTTT. Its translation is CATSFRTGLNTEAFF.

Concerning this clonotype itself: A much larger clone lies one base from this, so it may be a read error. The J gene is TRBJ2-7, the V gene TRBV6-1, with TRBD1 matching 9 bases. Germline CDR1 and CDR2: MNHNS and SASEGT. The CDR3 has 15 residues. CDR3 region: CASTRDRDSSYGQYF. The CDR3 coding sequence is TGTGCCAGCACCCGGGACAGGGATAGCTCCTACGGGCAGTACTTC.

The genes are TRBV6-1 and TRBJ1-5; possible D gene TRBD1, 6 bases. Germline V gives CDR1 MNHNS, CDR2 SASEGT. This CDR3 comprises 15 residues. V was shortened by 4 bases and J by 4 bases, with 14 bases between the two germline ends. The CDR3 nucleotides read TGTGCCAGCAGTGTCACAGGGATGGGAAATCAGCCCCAGCATTTT. Translating gives CASSVTGMGNQPQHF.

The chain is built from TRBV9 and TRBJ1-5; unclear D gene. Germline V gene sequence: CDR1 SGDLS, CDR2 YYNGEE. Trimming pared 3 bases from V and 9 bases from J, leaving 16 bases between. The CDR3 length is 14 residues. The CDR3 loop is CASSASGLGRPQHF. The CDR3 DNA reads TGTGCCAGCAGCGCGTCGGGCTTGGGAAGGCCCCAGCATTTT.

The J gene is TRBJ2-7, the V gene TRBV14; TRBD2 agrees at 8 bases. V dropped 4 bases and J dropped 2; count of bases not matched to a gene: 7. Germline CDR1 SGHDN, CDR2 FVKESK. The CDR3 spans 15 residues. Here the CDR3 DNA reads TGTGCCAGCAGCCTAGCGGGGTTAACACCCTACGAGCAGTACTTC. Translation: CASSLAGLTPYEQYF.

The chain is built from TRBV27 and TRBJ1-5; D unclear. The V gene lost 5 bases and the J gene lost 4 bases, with 15 bases spanning the gap. Per germline, CDR1 MNHEY and CDR2 SMNVEV (reference sequence). The CDR3 has 15 residues. This chain's CDR3 is CASSVTPTGNQPQHF. The CDR3 region has the DNA TGTGCCAGCAGTGTTACCCCTACCGGAAATCAGCCCCAGCATTTT.

This clonotype was detected many times. V is TRBV10-3 and J is TRBJ1-1; maybe TRBD1 (6 bases). The germline V gene encodes CDR1 ENHRY and CDR2 SYGVKD. CDR3 length equals 13 residues. Between the trimmed V and J ends, which lost 6 bases and 7 bases, there was a span of 15 bases. CDR3 DNA sequence: TGTGCCATCAGAACAGGGCGCGAGAGTGAAGCTTTCTTT. Translated, it gives CAIRTGRESEAFF.

This clonotype was seen a few times. The J gene is TRBJ1-5, the V gene TRBV18, with 8 bases that match TRBD1. J was trimmed by 7 bases and V by 2 bases; bases with no gene match: 7. This CDR3 contains 15 residues. Germline V CDR1 and CDR2: KGHSH, LQKENI. The CDR3 DNA reads as TGTGCCAGCTCACCAAATCAGGGGGCAGGGCAGCCCCAGCATTTT. Translation gives CASSPNQGAGQPQHF.